The 20 T cell receptor beta chains listed next were all sequenced from one sample in a study of T-cell memory formation after mild COVID-19. TCRdb reprocessed the 5' RACE reads via MiXCR and lists one record per CDR3 protein. The sample carries about 350,000 distinct CDR3 sequences, around 15% recorded once. The sample comprised PBMCs or a T cell subset sorted from them (not recorded which). These receptors came from a man between 18 and 29 years old who had mild COVID-19 (a few samples of this study predate the infection). Cell type and time point are not known.

This clonotype was observed a handful of times. This chain connects TRBV10-3 to TRBJ2-2; D tentatively reads TRBD1 or TRBD2 (5 bases each). The CDR3 sequence is 14 residues long. Per the germline V gene, CDR1 is ENHRY and CDR2 is SYGVKD. Trimming removed 6 bases from V and 6 bases from J, with 14 bases in between. The CDR3 nucleotides read TGTGCCATCAGGAGGGGACCCGAGGCCGGGGAGCTGTTTTTT. Its protein is CAIRRGPEAGELFF.

The V gene is TRBV3-1, the J gene TRBJ1-5, with no clear D. There are 16 residues in the CDR3. The V gene lost 1 base and the J gene lost 2 bases, with 12 bases spanning the gap. The germline V gene has CDR1 LGHDT and CDR2 YNNKEL (reference sequence). In DNA, the CDR3 is TGTGCCAGCAGCCAAGGCGTGGGATTTGGCAATCAGCCCCAGCATTTT. Translating it yields CASSQGVGFGNQPQHF. The full variable domain, with the rest looked up from reference TRBV3-1 and TRBJ1-5, is DTAVSQTPKYLVTQMGNDKSIKCEQNLGHDTMYWYKQDSKKFLKIMFSYNNKELIINETVPNRFSPKSPDKAHLNLHINSLELGDSAVYFCASSQGVGFGNQPQHFGDGTRLSIL.

This clonotype was seen a few times. The chain couples TRBV18 to TRBJ1-5, with D maybe TRBD1 (6 bases). The V end was cut by 3 bases, the J end by 6 bases, with 18 bases between. Per the germline V gene, CDR1 is KGHSH and CDR2 is LQKENI. CDR3 length: 16 residues. CDR3 DNA: TGTGCCAGCTCACCTTTCATCGACAGGTCGGGTCAGCCCCAGCATTTT. This codes for CASSPFIDRSGQPQHF. The whole variable domain, remainder taken from reference TRBV18 and TRBJ1-5, is NAGVMQNPRHLVRRRGQEARLRCSPMKGHSHVYWYRQLPEEGLKFMVYLQKENIIDESGMPKERFSAEFPKEGPSILRIQQVVRGDSAAYFCASSPFIDRSGQPQHFGDGTRLSIL.

This clonotype was counted between two and nine times. The V and J genes are TRBV15 and TRBJ2-2; 8 bases agree with TRBD1. The CDR3 is 14 amino acids. With 8 bases clipped from V and 0 bases from J, the junction kept 2 bases outside the gene matches. Looked up from germline, CDR1 is LNHNV and CDR2 is YYDKDF (reference sequence). For the CDR3, the DNA is TGTGCCACCCGGGGACAGGCGAACACCGGGGAGCTGTTTTTT. Translating it yields CATRGQANTGELFF.

This clonotype was observed at least ten times. The chain combines TRBV11-2 with TRBJ2-4; D might be TRBD1 (6 bases). The germline gives CDR1 SGHAT, CDR2 FQNNGV. V lost 5 bases and J 5 bases, leaving 10 bases between the germline ends. The CDR3 contains 13 residues. The CDR3 bases are TGTGCCAGCAGCCAGGGGACGGAAAACATTCAGTACTTC. Its protein is CASSQGTENIQYF.

This clonotype was found many times. This chain connects TRBV30 to TRBJ2-3; TRBD1 matches 10 bases. The CDR3 is 17 amino acids. After removal of 1 base from V and 4 bases from J, the junction contained 11 bases not matched to a gene. Germline CDR1 reads GTSNPN; CDR2 reads SVGIG (reference sequence). The CDR3 here is CAWSGPRQGAHPDTQYF. The CDR3 region has the DNA TGTGCCTGGAGTGGCCCTCGACAGGGGGCGCATCCAGATACGCAGTATTTT.

This chain uses TRBV7-9 with TRBJ2-7; D is ambiguous. Germline loops: CDR1 SEHNR, CDR2 FQNEAQ (reference sequence). V lost 1 base, J lost 4 bases, and 14 bases lay in between. The CDR3 has 15 amino acids. CDR3 sequence reads: CASSLGQPILYEQYF. For the CDR3, the DNA is TGTGCCAGCAGCTTAGGGCAGCCGATCCTTTACGAGCAGTACTTC.

This CDR3 is CASSYGQGATNSPLHF. In nucleotides, the CDR3 is TGCGCCAGCAGCTACGGACAGGGGGCGACTAATTCACCCCTCCACTTT. J is TRBJ1-6 and V is TRBV5-1; TRBD1 aligns across 11 bases. Germline V gene data show CDR1 as SGHRS and CDR2 as YFSETQ. The CDR3 has 16 amino acids. Unmatched junction bases numbered 5, after V lost 3 bases and J lost 6 bases.

The chain couples TRBV12-3 or TRBV12-4 to TRBJ1-4; TRBD1 agrees at 9 bases. This CDR3 has 16 residues. Trimming cost V 6 bases and J 8 bases; bases outside gene matches: 13. The CDR3 DNA reads TGTGCCAGCAGAACAACCGGGACAGGGCGTTTCGAAAAACTGTTTTTT. Protein sequence: CASRTTGTGRFEKLFF.

This clonotype occurred a few times. The chain joins TRBV20-1 to TRBJ2-3; TRBD2 matches at 15 bases. The germline CDR1 and CDR2 sequences are DFQATT and SNEGSKA (reference sequence). This CDR3 is built from 15 residues. V shed 6 bases and J 4 bases; nucleotides not matched to a gene: 5. CDR3 sequence: CSAGLAGGPPDTQYF. In DNA, the CDR3 is TGCAGTGCAGGACTAGCGGGGGGGCCTCCAGATACGCAGTATTTT.

This clonotype came up many times. The V call is TRBV7-9, the J call TRBJ1-5; the D is unclear. Trimming took 5 bases from V and 4 from J, leaving 6 bases between them. Germline lookup yields CDR1 SEHNR and CDR2 FQNEAQ (reference sequence). This CDR3 has 12 residues. Written as DNA, the CDR3 is TGTGCCAGCAGCCCAAATAATCAGCCCCAGCATTTT. Protein sequence: CASSPNNQPQHF.

This clonotype was recorded at least ten times. Written as DNA, the CDR3 is TGTGCCAGCAGCTTGGACCAGGGGGCCAATGAGCAGTTCTTC. Amino acids: CASSLDQGANEQFF. The gene calls are TRBV7-2 and TRBJ2-1, with 8 bases matching TRBD1. The CDR3 loop spans 14 amino acids. The V segment lost 3 bases and the J segment 6 bases; nucleotides outside the gene matches: 4. CDR1 SGHTA and CDR2 FQGNSA come from the germline V gene.

V gene TRBV7-9 combines with J gene TRBJ1-1; perhaps TRBD1 as D (5 bases). This CDR3 has 14 amino acids. Germline CDR1 and CDR2: SEHNR and FQNEAQ (reference sequence). V was cut by 5 bases and J by 2 bases, with 12 bases left in between. CDR3 nucleotides: TGTGCCAGCAGCACCCGGGACGGCAACACTGAAGCTTTCTTT. This translates into CASSTRDGNTEAFF.

This clonotype was found a few times. In DNA form, the CDR3 reads TGTGCCAGCAGCTCCCGCGGGGGTAGGGCTAATGAAAAACTGTTTTTT. Its protein is CASSSRGGRANEKLFF. The chain joins TRBV7-8 to TRBJ1-4; D may be TRBD1 (5 bases). CDR3 size: 16 residues. CDR1 is SGHVS and CDR2 is FQNEAQ in the germline V gene. The V and J ends lost 4 bases and 3 bases respectively, with 15 bases between them.

This chain links TRBV7-3 with TRBJ2-1; a weak D match, TRBD1 (5 bases). The CDR3 has 16 residues. V dropped 5 bases and J dropped 4 bases, with 18 bases sitting between them. Germline V gene sequence: CDR1 SGHTA, CDR2 FQGTGA. The DNA of the CDR3 is TGTGCCAGCAGCCCCATACAGGTGAAGCTTTACAATGAGCAGTTCTTC. Residues: CASSPIQVKLYNEQFF.

Notes on this clonotype: A junction end diverges from the germline sequence, so it may reflect a read error. This chain connects TRBV7-7 to TRBJ2-3; TRBD2 matches 7 bases. Germline CDR1 is SSHAT and CDR2 is FNYEAQ (reference sequence). This CDR3 is built from 17 residues. Written as DNA, the CDR3 is TGTGCTAGCAGCCTCCTACCGACTAGCTTTTTCACAGATACGCAGTATTTT. Protein sequence: CASSLLPTSFFTDTQYF.

The V and J genes are TRBV7-2 and TRBJ2-1; D is perhaps TRBD1 (6 bases). Between the trimmed V and J ends, which lost 3 bases and 6 bases, there was a span of 15 bases. Germline values: CDR1 SGHTA, CDR2 FQGNSA. The CDR3 spans 15 residues. For the CDR3, the DNA is TGTGCCAGCAGCTTTGGGACAAGCACCCTCAATGAGCAGTTCTTC. This translates into CASSFGTSTLNEQFF.

This clonotype was seen a few times. The rearrangement uses TRBV5-6 and TRBJ1-1; D is possibly TRBD1 (5 bases). V was shortened by 0 bases and J by 6 bases, with 12 bases between the two germline ends. This CDR3 spans 14 amino acids. Germline-derived CDR1 and CDR2 are SGHDT and YYEEEE. CDR3 nucleotides: TGTGCCAGCAGCTTGGATTGGGGGGAAGCTGAAGCTTTCTTT. Amino acid sequence: CASSLDWGEAEAFF.

V and J are TRBV5-1 and TRBJ2-3; no reliable D call. With 0 bases removed from V and 5 bases from J, the gap between germline ends came to 16 bases. CDR1 is SGHRS, CDR2 YFSETQ, per germline. This CDR3 comprises 16 residues. The CDR3 DNA reads TGCGCCAGCAGCTTGGCGCCCGGGCCTCCAGGAGATACGCAGTATTTT. Protein product: CASSLAPGPPGDTQYF.

The gene calls are TRBV4-3 and TRBJ2-1, with D uncertain. This CDR3 comprises 16 residues. V was shortened by 0 bases and J by 2 bases, with 11 bases between the two germline ends. CDR1 is LGHNA and CDR2 is YSLEER in the germline V gene. The CDR3: CASSQDIWAAYNEQFF. The CDR3, as DNA: TGCGCCAGCAGCCAAGATATATGGGCGGCCTACAATGAGCAGTTCTTC.